This T cell receptor (beta chain) was retrieved from a study of T cell clonality in common variable immunodeficiency. The CDR3 loop spans 13 amino acids. The germline V gene has CDR1 SGHNT and CDR2 YENEEA. Deletions cut 5 bases from V and 8 bases from J, with 13 bases between. Findings of the study overall: Fewer deletions and N-nucleotide insertions were reportedly seen in common variable immunodeficiency TCR beta sequences.

There are a few counts of this clone. Its antigen is as yet unknown. Read data end 3 residues before the CDR3 end; the end is taken from the germline J gene. Measured with immunoSEQ multiplex PCR; TCRdb has only the in-frame clones, and not every one. Recorded here are about 33,000 clones, none singletons. Sequenced input: peripheral blood mononuclear cells. This chain uses TRBV11-3 with TRBJ2-1; D is possibly TRBD2 (7 bases). This receptor was obtained from a human donor with common variable immunodeficiency. CDR3 DNA, as far as it was read: TGTGCCAGCAGCAGCGTGGGGGGGCATGAG. As protein: CASSSVGGHE. The complete CDR3 sequence is CASSSVGGHEQFF.